This TCR beta chain stems from a study of post-analysis software for immune sequencing data. Regarding the study as a whole: The study found significantly lower normalized Chao1 diversity in multiple sclerosis patients than in controls. Samples prepared in the same batch strongly co-clustered by F measure.

This clonotype was detected a few times. The antigen remains unidentified. Unique molecular identifiers tagged the TCR beta cDNA libraries. TCRdb independently ran MiXCR on the PCR reads; one entry per CDR3 protein. The sample has over 150,000 distinct CDR3 sequences; 30% are singletons. This receptor was taken from a girl between 5 and 17 years old with multiple sclerosis. The material sequenced was blood.

The CDR3 region has the DNA TGTGCCAGCAGTTTAATGGGTCTCGGCAATGAGCAGTTCTTC. This encodes CASSLMGLGNEQFF. The V call is TRBV27, the J call TRBJ2-1; no firm D call. V was trimmed by 2 bases and J by 6 bases, leaving 11 bases between them. Germline loops: CDR1 MNHEY, CDR2 SMNVEV (reference sequence). The length of the CDR3 is 14 residues.